The 24 T cell receptor beta chains presented below share a single source sample, sequenced in a study of shared clonotypes between healthy human individuals. Profiling relied on immunoSEQ multiplex PCR, and the TCRdb table lists in-frame clones only, not all of them. This sample carries approximately 1,000,000 clones, about 80% of them seen once, and the ten largest clones take 0.89%. The specimen was memory CD4+ T cells from PBMCs. As to subset: CD45RA-negative fraction. These receptors came from a man younger than 30 in good health. Some clones in this sample may be carry-over from other donors' samples.

This chain joins TRBV19 and TRBJ2-1; maybe TRBD1 (7 bases). V was trimmed by 6 bases and J by 1 base, leaving 16 bases between them. Looked up from germline, CDR1 is LNHDA and CDR2 is SQIVND (reference sequence). The CDR3 extends over 16 amino acids. CDR3 sequence reads: CASSPNRGGSYNEQFF. The CDR3 region has the DNA TGTGCCAGTAGCCCAAACAGGGGAGGTTCCTACAATGAGCAGTTCTTC.

In DNA form, the CDR3 reads TGTGCCAGCAGTGAACAGGAGTGGTCTGGAAACACCATATATTTT. This gives the protein CASSEQEWSGNTIYF. V and J are TRBV2 and TRBJ1-3, with no clear D. This CDR3 region has 15 residues. V dropped 2 bases and J dropped 1 base, with 9 bases sitting between them. Per the germline V gene, CDR1 is SNHLY and CDR2 is FYNNEI.

In DNA, the CDR3 is TGTGCCAGCAGCTCATCAAGGTTGCGGAGCCCCCACAATGAGCAGTTCTTC. It codes for CASSSSRLRSPHNEQFF. The chain is built from TRBV11-2 and TRBJ2-1; D is uncertain. The CDR3 runs 17 residues. The V end lost 4 bases, the J end lost 5 bases, and 21 bases lay between the germline ends. Germline CDR1 and CDR2: SGHAT and FQNNGV.

This clone was seen only a few times. This chain links TRBV10-3 with TRBJ2-7, with D perhaps assigned TRBD1 or TRBD2 (5 bases each). Trimming took 6 bases from V and 2 from J, leaving 17 bases between them. This CDR3 spans 15 amino acids. The germline V gene encodes CDR1 ENHRY and CDR2 SYGVKD. CDR3 loop: CAIRGSDRGAYEQYF. The DNA of the CDR3 is TGTGCCATCAGAGGATCCGACAGAGGGGCCTACGAGCAGTACTTC.

This chain uses TRBV4-2 with TRBJ2-1, with D tentatively TRBD2 (5 bases). The germline V and J ends were trimmed by 8 bases and 4 bases, with 15 bases remaining between them. This CDR3 is built from 14 residues. The germline CDR1 and CDR2 sequences are LGHNA and YNFKEQ. The CDR3 bases are TGTGCCAGCGCAGGCCTAGCAGATTACAATGAGCAGTTCTTC. Residues: CASAGLADYNEQFF.

The rearrangement links TRBV28 to TRBJ2-2, with 7 bases matching TRBD2. V dropped 4 bases and J dropped 1; count of bases not matched to a gene: 3. CDR3 size: 15 residues. Germline-derived CDR1 and CDR2 are MDHEN and SYDVKM. CDR3 nucleotide sequence: TGTGCCAGCAGTTCTACGGGGGGGAACACCGGGGAGCTGTTTTTT. Protein sequence: CASSSTGGNTGELFF. The full variable domain, its missing parts supplied by reference TRBV28 and TRBJ2-2, is DVKVTQSSRYLVKRTGEKVFLECVQDMDHENMFWYRQDPGLGLRLIYFSYDVKMKEKGDIPEGYSVSREKKERFSLILESASTNQTSMYLCASSSTGGNTGELFFGEGSRLTVL.

The rearrangement uses TRBV12-5 and TRBJ2-2; 12 positions agree with TRBD1. This CDR3 has 18 residues. V trimming: 5 bases; J trimming: 4 bases; junction bases outside the gene matches: 11. Germline lookup yields CDR1 LGHNT and CDR2 FRNRAP. The CDR3 sequence is CASGRDRGRFDATGELFF. The CDR3 DNA reads as TGTGCTAGTGGTCGGGACAGGGGGCGTTTTGATGCCACCGGGGAGCTGTTTTTT.

This clone has just a few counts. The rearrangement joins TRBV30 to TRBJ2-7; 7 bases are shared with TRBD1. The CDR3 totals 15 residues. J was trimmed by 3 bases and V by 5 bases; bases with no gene match: 13. CDR1 is GTSNPN and CDR2 is SVGIG in the germline V gene (reference sequence). DNA of the CDR3: TGTGCCTGGGGTCTAAAACAGGGGCTACTCTACGAGCAGTACTTC. Encoded protein: CAWGLKQGLLYEQYF.

The chain recombines TRBV28 with TRBJ2-7; 9 bases fit TRBD1. CDR3 length: 14 residues. V shed 3 bases and J 3 bases; nucleotides not matched to a gene: 3. Germline assignment: CDR1 MDHEN and CDR2 SYDVKM. The CDR3 nucleotides are TGTGCCAGCAGTTTCTCGGACAGGGGCTACGAGCAGTACTTC. This translates into CASSFSDRGYEQYF.

The V gene is TRBV19, the J gene TRBJ2-3, with a tentative D call TRBD1 (6 bases). Looked up from germline, CDR1 is LNHDA and CDR2 is SQIVND (reference sequence). The CDR3 consists of 13 residues. The ends were cut back, 9 bases at V and 0 bases at J, with 10 bases in the middle. Here the CDR3 DNA reads TGTGCCAGCCGCAGGGGTAGCACAGATACGCAGTATTTT. This gives the protein CASRRGSTDTQYF.

The rearrangement joins TRBV19 to TRBJ2-3; TRBD1 matches at 8 bases. CDR1 and CDR2 from the germline V gene are LNHDA and SQIVND (reference sequence). Unmatched junction bases numbered 5, after V lost 4 bases and J lost 5 bases. The CDR3 totals 14 residues. CDR3 sequence (DNA): TGTGCCAGTAGTAGAACACAGGGGGAAGATACGCAGTATTTT. Amino acid sequence: CASSRTQGEDTQYF.

This clone was detected a few times. The rearrangement links TRBV28 to TRBJ2-7; 9 bases are shared with TRBD1. CDR1 and CDR2 (germline): MDHEN, SYDVKM. Trimming took 6 bases from V and 7 from J; bases not matched to a gene: 10. CDR3 length equals 14 residues. CDR3 coding DNA: TGTGCCAGCAGCTCCGGGACAGGGTCTGGAGAGCAGTACTTC. This translates into CASSSGTGSGEQYF.

The chain joins TRBV28 to TRBJ1-3, with 7 bases lining up with TRBD1. Looked up from germline, CDR1 is MDHEN and CDR2 is SYDVKM. The CDR3 has 15 residues. Unmatched junction bases numbered 9, after V lost 7 bases and J lost 3 bases. The CDR3 loop reads CASTPTGAGGNTIYF. CDR3 sequence (DNA): TGTGCCAGCACCCCAACAGGGGCCGGTGGAAACACCATATATTTT.

V gene TRBV30 combines with J gene TRBJ1-3, with D hard to call. CDR1 and CDR2 (germline): GTSNPN, SVGIG (reference sequence). The CDR3 spans 13 residues. The V and J ends lost 2 bases and 4 bases respectively, with 9 bases between them. CDR3 nucleotide sequence: TGTGCCTGGAGTAACTTACAGGGAAACACCATATATTTT. It codes for CAWSNLQGNTIYF. The full variable domain, rest sourced from reference TRBV30 and TRBJ1-3, is SQTIHQWPATLVQPVGSPLSLECTVEGTSNPNLYWYRQAAGRGLQLLFYSVGIGQISSEVPQNLSASRPQDRQFILSSKKLLLSDSGFYLCAWSNLQGNTIYFGEGSWLTVV.

Note on this clone: In the same sample, other DNA sequences code for this CDR3. The chain couples TRBV5-1 to TRBJ1-2; TRBD1 is a possible D gene (5 bases). Between the trimmed V and J ends, which lost 3 bases and 3 bases, there was a span of 9 bases. The CDR3 totals 13 residues. Germline-derived CDR1 and CDR2 are SGHRS and YFSETQ. The DNA of the CDR3 is TGCGCCAGCAGCTCCCAGGGAGACTATGGCTACACCTTC. Protein product: CASSSQGDYGYTF. Drawing the rest from reference TRBV5-1 and TRBJ1-2, the complete variable domain is KAGVTQTPRYLIKTRGQQVTLSCSPISGHRSVSWYQQTPGQGLQFLFEYFSETQRNKGNFPGRFSGRQFSNSRSEMNVSTLELGDSALYLCASSSQGDYGYTFGSGTRLTVV.

The chain carries TRBV21-1 and TRBJ1-1; the D segment call TRBD1 is taken from the table without a DNA check. TRBV21-1 is a listed pseudogene. This CDR3 comprises 17 residues. In DNA form, the CDR3 reads TGTGCCAGCAGCCACCAAACCCCCGGGACAGGGGTTACTGAAGCTTTCTTT. This encodes CASSHQTPGTGVTEAFF.

The chain carries TRBV28 and TRBJ2-1, with TRBD2 matching over 9 bases. Germline CDR1 MDHEN, CDR2 SYDVKM. V shed 4 bases, J shed 7 bases, and the junction held 11 bases outside the gene matches. This CDR3 is built from 16 residues. The CDR3 reads CASSSPAGGPGNEQFF. DNA of the CDR3: TGTGCCAGCAGTTCTCCGGCGGGAGGGCCCGGTAATGAGCAGTTCTTC.

The table lists this clone with a few counts. This sample includes further DNA sequences coding for the same CDR3. The chain carries TRBV5-1 and TRBJ2-5; D not certain. Trimming shortened V by 2 bases and J by 3 bases, and 5 bases separated the two germline ends. Germline V CDR1 and CDR2: SGHRS, YFSETQ. This CDR3 has 12 amino acids. The CDR3 DNA sequence: TGCGCCAGCAGCTTCAGCAAAGAGACCCAGTACTTC. This encodes CASSFSKETQYF.

The chain uses TRBV19 and TRBJ1-1; TRBD1 aligns across 8 bases. The junction had 3 bases not matched to a gene; V was cut back by 0 bases and J by 0 bases. Looked up from germline, CDR1 is LNHDA and CDR2 is SQIVND (reference sequence). The CDR3 loop spans 16 amino acids. The CDR3 region is CASSIDRGRVNTEAFF. CDR3 coding DNA: TGTGCCAGTAGTATAGACAGGGGGCGCGTGAACACTGAAGCTTTCTTT.

Only one count was recorded for this clone. The chain links TRBV9 to TRBJ2-1; D unclear. Germline V CDR1 and CDR2: SGDLS, YYNGEE. Trimming cost V 0 bases and J 2 bases, with 6 bases left between them. CDR3 size: 14 residues. The CDR3 nucleotides read TGTGCCAGCAGCGTAGTAATCGCCTACAATGAGCAGTTCTTC. Encoded protein: CASSVVIAYNEQFF.

A note on this clone: Additional DNA sequences in this sample encode the identical CDR3. CDR3 protein: CASSYRGETQYF. CDR3 bases: TGTGCCAGCAGTTACCGGGGGGAGACCCAGTACTTC. V gene TRBV6-5 combines with J gene TRBJ2-5, with D possibly being TRBD2 (6 bases). This CDR3 spans 12 amino acids. Trimming removed 2 bases at V and 5 bases at J, with 6 bases between. CDR1 MNHEY and CDR2 SVGAGI come from the germline V gene.

Comments on this clone: At one boundary the junction diverges from the germline segment, which might be a read error. The CDR3 nucleotides are TGTGCCAGCAGCCTATTGGGGGCAGGGGACACCGAGGAGCTGTTTTTT. It translates to CASSLLGAGDTEELFF. This sequence joins TRBV11-2 and TRBJ2-2, with TRBD1 as a possible D gene (6 bases). The germline V gene has CDR1 SGHAT and CDR2 FQNNGV. The CDR3 is 16 residues long.

The J gene is TRBJ1-1, the V gene TRBV4-1, with a tentative D call TRBD1 (5 bases). CDR1 is MGHRA, CDR2 YSYEKL, per germline. The CDR3 sequence is 16 residues long. V dropped 2 bases and J dropped 2 bases, with 15 bases sitting between them. CDR3 sequence reads: CASSQTPGGGNTEAFF. The CDR3 nucleotides read TGCGCCAGCAGCCAAACCCCGGGTGGGGGTAACACTGAAGCTTTCTTT.

Regarding this clone: A much larger clonotype is one base distant, so this may be a read error. This CDR3 is also generated by other DNA sequences in the sample. The J gene is TRBJ2-4, the V gene TRBV27, with TRBD1 identical over 7 bases. The CDR3 contains 16 residues. Germline V lookup: CDR1 MNHEY, CDR2 SMNVEV (reference sequence). The CDR3 region is CASSLYGTDTLGIQYF. For the CDR3, the DNA is TGTGCCAGCAGTTTGTATGGGACAGACACCCTGGGCATTCAATACTTC.